Listed below are T cell receptor beta chains from one sample, sequenced in a study of cytomegalovirus exposure and HLA in healthy donors. Libraries were prepared by immunoSEQ multiplex PCR; TCRdb keeps only in-frame clonotypes and omits some of them. The table shows some 70,000 clones, with over 75% occurring only once. The sequenced material came from PBMCs. These receptors were obtained from a human donor in good health. CDR3s include the opening cysteine and the closing phenylalanine or tryptophan. Fields, in order: J gene, V gene, D gene, clone size, CDR3 protein, CDR3 DNA. D genes are given only for firm matches. Clone sizes are given selectively: once, few, many, or a class where the clone is expanded.

TRBJ2-3	TRBV7-2	-	-	CASSLPVQLDTDTQYF	TGTGCCAGCAGCTTACCGGTCCAACTAGACACAGATACGCAGTATTTT
TRBJ2-7	TRBV29-1	-	-	CSAEGEEGSSEQYF	TGCAGCGCCGAAGGGGAGGAGGGGAGTAGCGAGCAGTACTTC
TRBJ2-3	TRBV9	-	-	CASSADGLTDTQYF	TGTGCCAGCAGCGCAGACGGACTCACAGATACGCAGTATTTT
TRBJ2-3	TRBV9	-	-	CASSVEGRGPVDTQYF	TGTGCCAGCAGCGTAGAAGGGCGGGGTCCGGTGGATACGCAGTATTTT
TRBJ1-5	TRBV6-5	-	-	CASSERRVQPQHF	TGTGCCAGCAGTGAACGCAGGGTTCAGCCCCAGCATTTT
TRBJ2-1	TRBV9	TRBD2	-	CASSEGLAGEYNEQFF	TGTGCCAGCAGCGAAGGACTAGCGGGGGAGTACAATGAGCAGTTCTTC
TRBJ1-4	TRBV18	-	-	CASSKQTFNEKLFF	TGTGCCAGCTCAAAACAGACCTTTAATGAAAAACTGTTTTTT
TRBJ1-6	TRBV5-1	TRBD1	-	CASSSGQGRTPLHF	TGCGCCAGCAGCTCAGGACAGGGGAGGACACCCCTCCACTTT
TRBJ1-4	TRBV2	-	-	CASSPRAGEKLFF	TGTGCCAGCAGTCCGAGGGCGGGTGAAAAACTGTTTTTT
TRBJ2-7	TRBV18	-	-	CASSLPTGGEQYF	TGTGCCAGCTCACTACCGACAGGTGGCGAGCAGTACTTC
TRBJ2-2	TRBV6-6	-	-	CASSRTGGDTGELFF	TGTGCCAGCAGTCGTACAGGGGGGGACACCGGGGAGCTGTTTTTT
TRBJ1-2	TRBV4-1	-	few	CASSQVGSNYGYTF	TGCGCCAGCAGCCAAGTCGGGTCGAACTATGGCTACACCTTC
TRBJ2-3	TRBV7-9	TRBD2	-	CASSLSGAAPGDTQYF	TGTGCCAGCAGCTTGAGCGGGGCGGCTCCTGGGGATACGCAGTATTTT
TRBJ2-1	TRBV11-2	-	-	CASSLDLWGPQNNEQFF	TGTGCCAGCAGCTTAGATCTCTGGGGGCCTCAAAACAATGAGCAGTTCTTC
TRBJ1-5	TRBV27	-	-	CASSPGGVQPQHF	TGTGCCAGCAGCCCCGGGGGGGTTCAGCCCCAGCATTTT
TRBJ2-3	TRBV18	-	-	CASSPFGGSTDTQYF	TGTGCCAGCTCACCTTTCGGGGGAAGCACAGATACGCAGTATTTT
TRBJ1-1	TRBV19	-	-	CASSIGREGFF	TGTGCCAGTAGTATAGGCAGGGAAGGTTTCTTT
TRBJ1-5	TRBV4-2	-	few	CASSQGQSQPQHF	TGTGCCAGCAGCCAAGGACAGTCTCAGCCCCAGCATTTT
TRBJ2-7	TRBV2	-	few	CASKRDTYEQYF	TGTGCCAGCAAGAGGGACACCTACGAGCAGTACTTC
TRBJ2-7	TRBV7-9	-	-	CASSAGAGSQYF	TGTGCCAGCAGCGCAGGGGCAGGGTCGCAATACTTC
TRBJ2-5	TRBV7-6	-	-	CASSLVDSHQETQYF	TGTGCCAGCAGCTTAGTGGACAGTCATCAAGAGACCCAGTACTTC
TRBJ1-5	TRBV6-1	-	-	CASSPRGNQPQHF	TGTGCCAGCAGCCCCCGCGGGAATCAGCCCCAGCATTTT
TRBJ2-7	TRBV30	-	-	CAWSEVGAEQYF	TGTGCCTGGAGCGAGGTTGGGGCCGAGCAGTACTTC
TRBJ2-7	TRBV7-3	-	-	CASSLSRDYEQYF	TGTGCCAGCAGCTTATCCAGGGACTACGAGCAGTACTTC
TRBJ1-6	TRBV6-6	TRBD1	-	CASSLETGTSPLHF	TGTGCCAGCAGTCTCGAGACAGGGACCTCACCCCTCCACTTT
TRBJ2-5	TRBV18	TRBD1	-	CASSPLGTGVQETQYF	TGTGCCAGCTCACCGTTAGGGACAGGGGTACAAGAGACCCAGTACTTC
TRBJ1-1	TRBV7-9	-	few	CASSHSGLFPEAFF	TGTGCCAGCAGCCACTCAGGTTTATTCCCTGAAGCTTTCTTT
TRBJ2-5	TRBV7-8	TRBD2	-	CASSPNGGGVFGTQYF	TGTGCCAGCAGCCCGAACGGCGGGGGGGTGTTCGGGACCCAGTACTTC
TRBJ2-4	TRBV5-6	-	once	CASSFGLQLAKNIQYF	TGTGCCAGCAGCTTTGGGCTTCAACTAGCCAAAAACATTCAGTACTTC
TRBJ1-4	TRBV4-2	-	-	CASSQGVGSSTNEKLFF	TGTGCCAGCAGCCAAGGAGTGGGGAGTTCAACTAATGAAAAACTGTTTTTT
TRBJ1-5	TRBV7-6	-	-	CASSLRGGGNQPQHF	TGTGCCAGCAGCTTAAGGGGGGGCGGCAATCAGCCCCAGCATTTT
TRBJ1-5	TRBV2	-	few	CASLGSGLHNQPQHF	TGTGCCAGTCTTGGATCGGGTCTCCACAATCAGCCCCAGCATTTT
TRBJ2-7	TRBV7-2	TRBD1	-	CASSSAGTGGFEQYF	TGTGCCAGCAGCTCCGCCGGGACAGGGGGTTTCGAGCAGTACTTC
TRBJ1-1	TRBV19	-	-	CASADLDRTFF	TGTGCCAGCGCCGACTTAGACAGGACTTTCTTT
TRBJ2-1	TRBV5-1	-	few	CASSLGGGQPYNEQFF	TGCGCCAGCAGCTTGGGTGGTGGACAGCCTTACAATGAGCAGTTCTTC
TRBJ1-2	TRBV19	TRBD1	few	CASSVWDRGYGYTF	TGTGCCAGTAGTGTATGGGACAGAGGCTATGGCTACACCTTC
TRBJ2-7	TRBV7-9	TRBD1	-	CASSPAGGTGGTYEQYF	TGTGCCAGCAGCCCGGCTGGTGGGACAGGGGGGACCTACGAGCAGTACTTC
TRBJ2-7	TRBV6-1	-	-	CASSEYARQVHYEQYF	TGTGCCAGCAGTGAATATGCGAGACAGGTCCACTACGAGCAGTACTTC
TRBJ2-2	TRBV9	TRBD2	-	CASSGGGTSSPTGELFF	TGTGCCAGCAGCGGGGGGGGGACTAGCTCACCCACCGGGGAGCTGTTTTTT